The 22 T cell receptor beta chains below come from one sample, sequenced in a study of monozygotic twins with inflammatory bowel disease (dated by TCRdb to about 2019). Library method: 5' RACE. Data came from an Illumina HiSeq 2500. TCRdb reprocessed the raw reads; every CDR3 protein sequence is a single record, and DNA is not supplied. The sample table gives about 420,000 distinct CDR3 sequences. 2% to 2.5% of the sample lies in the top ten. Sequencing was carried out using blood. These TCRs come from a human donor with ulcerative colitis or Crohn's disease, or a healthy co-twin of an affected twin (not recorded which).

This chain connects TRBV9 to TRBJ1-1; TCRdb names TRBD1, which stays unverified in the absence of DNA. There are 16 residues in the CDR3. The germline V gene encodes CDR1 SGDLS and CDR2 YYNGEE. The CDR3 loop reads CASSVAPGPLNTEAFF.

The CDR3 spells CASSVNRGPSGEQYF. The chain combines TRBV5-1 with TRBJ2-7; as DNA is missing, the TRBD1 call by TCRdb cannot be tested. This CDR3 has 15 residues. Germline V gene sequence: CDR1 SGHRS, CDR2 YFSETQ. The full variable domain, with the rest looked up from reference TRBV5-1 and TRBJ2-7, is KAGVTQTPRYLIKTRGQQVTLSCSPISGHRSVSWYQQTPGQGLQFLFEYFSETQRNKGNFPGRFSGRQFSNSRSEMNVSTLELGDSALYLCASSVNRGPSGEQYFGPGTRLTVT.

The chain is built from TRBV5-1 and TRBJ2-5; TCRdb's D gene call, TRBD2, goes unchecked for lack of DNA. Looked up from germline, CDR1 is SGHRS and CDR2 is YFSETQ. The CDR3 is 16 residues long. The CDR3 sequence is CASSLNPGSGKETQYF.

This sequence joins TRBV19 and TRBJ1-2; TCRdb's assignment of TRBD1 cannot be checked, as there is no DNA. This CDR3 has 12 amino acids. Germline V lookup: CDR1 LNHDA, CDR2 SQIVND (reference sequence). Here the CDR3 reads CASTDRNYGYTF.

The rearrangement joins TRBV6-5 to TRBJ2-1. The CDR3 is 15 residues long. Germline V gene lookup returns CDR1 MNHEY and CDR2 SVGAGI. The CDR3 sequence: CASSTGSPSYNEQFF.

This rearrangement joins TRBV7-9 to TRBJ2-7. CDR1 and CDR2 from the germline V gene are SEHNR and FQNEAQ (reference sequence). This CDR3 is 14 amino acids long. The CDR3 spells CASSFRQEPYEQYF.

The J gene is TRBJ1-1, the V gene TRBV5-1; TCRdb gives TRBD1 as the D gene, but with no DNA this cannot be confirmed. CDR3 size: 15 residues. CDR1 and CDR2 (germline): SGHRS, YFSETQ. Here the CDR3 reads CASSQRSGQVTEAFF.

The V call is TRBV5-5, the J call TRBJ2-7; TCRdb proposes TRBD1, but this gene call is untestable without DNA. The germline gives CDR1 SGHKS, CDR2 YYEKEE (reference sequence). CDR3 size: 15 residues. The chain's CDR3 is CASSFWDRGPYEQYF.

The CDR3 protein is CASSPRAAYEQYF. The V gene is TRBV12-3 or TRBV12-4, the J gene TRBJ2-7; TCRdb outputs TRBD1, but without DNA this stays unchecked. The CDR3 has 13 residues.

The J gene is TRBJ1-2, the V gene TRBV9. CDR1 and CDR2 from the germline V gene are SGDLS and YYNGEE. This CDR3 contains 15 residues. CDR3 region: CASSLGPIEASGYTF. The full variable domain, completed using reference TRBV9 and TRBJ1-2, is DSGVTQTPKHLITATGQRVTLRCSPRSGDLSVYWYQQSLDQGLQFLIQYYNGEERAKGNILERFSAQQFPDLHSELNLSSLELGDSALYFCASSLGPIEASGYTFGSGTRLTVV.

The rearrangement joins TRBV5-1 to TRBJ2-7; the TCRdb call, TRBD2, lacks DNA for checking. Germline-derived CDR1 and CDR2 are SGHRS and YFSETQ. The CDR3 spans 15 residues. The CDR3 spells CASSGGLAGVAEQYF.

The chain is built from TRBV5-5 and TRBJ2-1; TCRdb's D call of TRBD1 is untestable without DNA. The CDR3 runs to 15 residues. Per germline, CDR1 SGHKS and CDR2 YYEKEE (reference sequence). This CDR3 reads CASSFGQGVGNEQFF.

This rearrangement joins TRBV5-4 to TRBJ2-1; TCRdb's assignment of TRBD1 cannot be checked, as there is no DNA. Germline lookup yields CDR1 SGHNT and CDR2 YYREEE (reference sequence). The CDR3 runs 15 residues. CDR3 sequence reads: CASSKGQASNNEQFF.

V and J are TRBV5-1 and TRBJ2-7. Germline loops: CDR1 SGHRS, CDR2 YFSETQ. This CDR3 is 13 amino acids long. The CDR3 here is CASSFQQSGEQYF.

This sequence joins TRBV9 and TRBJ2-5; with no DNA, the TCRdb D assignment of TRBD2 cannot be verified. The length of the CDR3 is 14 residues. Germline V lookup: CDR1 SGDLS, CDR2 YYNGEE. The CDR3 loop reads CASSAGLAQETQYF.

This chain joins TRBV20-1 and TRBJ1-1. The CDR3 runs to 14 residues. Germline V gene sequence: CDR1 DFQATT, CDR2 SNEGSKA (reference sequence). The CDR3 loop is CSARDFSGNTEAFF.

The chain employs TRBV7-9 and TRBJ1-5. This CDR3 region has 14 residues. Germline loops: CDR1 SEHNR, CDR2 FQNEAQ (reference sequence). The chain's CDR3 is CASSSSDRNQPQHF. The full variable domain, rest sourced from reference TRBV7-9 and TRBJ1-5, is DTGVSQNPRHKITKRGQNVTFRCDPISEHNRLYWYRQTLGQGPEFLTYFQNEAQLEKSRLLSDRFSAERPKGSFSTLEIQRTEQGDSAMYLCASSSSDRNQPQHFGDGTRLSIL.

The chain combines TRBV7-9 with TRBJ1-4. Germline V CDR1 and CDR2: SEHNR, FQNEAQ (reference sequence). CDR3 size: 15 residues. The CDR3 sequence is CASSYGVYGDEKLFF.

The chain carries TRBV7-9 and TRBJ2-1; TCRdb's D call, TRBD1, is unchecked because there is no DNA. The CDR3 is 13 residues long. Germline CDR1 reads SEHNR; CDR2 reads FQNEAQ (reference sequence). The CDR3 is CASSFPHVPLPFF.

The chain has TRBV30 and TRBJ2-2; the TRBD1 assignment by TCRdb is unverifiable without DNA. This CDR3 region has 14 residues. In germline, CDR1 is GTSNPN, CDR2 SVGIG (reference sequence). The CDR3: CAWGGQKGTGELFF. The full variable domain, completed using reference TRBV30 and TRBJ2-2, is SQTIHQWPATLVQPVGSPLSLECTVEGTSNPNLYWYRQAAGRGLQLLFYSVGIGQISSEVPQNLSASRPQDRQFILSSKKLLLSDSGFYLCAWGGQKGTGELFFGEGSRLTVL.

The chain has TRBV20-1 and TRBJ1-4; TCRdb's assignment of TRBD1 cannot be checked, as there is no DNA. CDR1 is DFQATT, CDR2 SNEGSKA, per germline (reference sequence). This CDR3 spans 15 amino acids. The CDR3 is CSARDPRDSNEKLFF.

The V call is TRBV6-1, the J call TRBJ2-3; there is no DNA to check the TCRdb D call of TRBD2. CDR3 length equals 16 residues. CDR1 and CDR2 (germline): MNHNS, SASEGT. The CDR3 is CASSLPGLAVRDTQYF.